The rows below give T cell receptor beta chains drawn from one sample of a study of blood T cells in healthy people across ages. TCRdb re-called the 5' RACE reads through MiXCR, storing one row per CDR3 protein. The sample has roughly 560,000 distinct CDR3 sequences, about 24% seen once; the top ten hold around 10%. These data also featured in a second study, about T cells of mothers and their children.

The sample consisted of blood. The origin of the receptors is a boy younger than 18 in good health. Each CDR3 is given without its conserved first and last residue. The D gene is left open where the match is weak.

TRBV11-2	TRBD1	ASSLGGTFAGQGSHYT
TRBV20-1	TRBD2	SARDQRGVGEQY
TRBV14	.	ASSHGGAQY
TRBV2	.	ASSFLVRVSSTDTQY
TRBV7-9	.	ASSILGGQPSYEQY
TRBV28	TRBD1	ASSPGTAYPYEQY
TRBV7-3	TRBD2	ASSLETSGRRGEV
TRBV2	TRBD1	AGQGQGNYGYT
TRBV30	.	AWSYKKGVENEKLF
TRBV12-3/TRBV12-4	TRBD2	ASSMGLAEQY
TRBV6-2/TRBV6-3	.	ASSYGVGKYEQY
TRBV20-1	TRBD1	SARGDRTSTDTQY
TRBV5-1	TRBD1	ASSFSGTATNEKLF
TRBV4-3	TRBD1	ASSQGTGRYEQY
TRBV6-1	TRBD1	ASSVDRGVETQY
TRBV18	.	ASSPRSSYNEQF